Below, 28 T cell receptor beta chains from the same sample are listed, as sequenced in a study of blood T cell repertoires in COVID-19. Sequenced by immunoSEQ multiplex PCR; TCRdb stores in-frame clones only, minus some. The repertoire holds a few hundred thousand clones, with 85% to 90% as singletons. The specimen sequenced was peripheral blood. The source of these receptors is a man in his fifties or sixties with acute or convalescent COVID-19.

This rearrangement joins TRBV19 to TRBJ2-7, with 13 bases lining up with TRBD2. The trim removed 5 bases at V and 6 bases at J, leaving 7 bases unmatched. The CDR3 sequence is 15 residues long. The germline gives CDR1 LNHDA, CDR2 SQIVND (reference sequence). CDR3 DNA sequence: TGTGCCAGTAGTGAACTAGCGGGGGGGCCCAGCGAGCAGTACTTC. Amino acid sequence: CASSELAGGPSEQYF.

This rearrangement joins TRBV7-2 to TRBJ1-1; 8 nucleotides line up with TRBD1. The CDR3 loop spans 18 amino acids. The trim removed 1 base at V and 4 bases at J, leaving 14 bases unmatched. Germline lookup yields CDR1 SGHTA and CDR2 FQGNSA. CDR3 nucleotide sequence: TGTGCCAGCAGCTTAGGCAGAATTACAGGGGGGCGGGTCACTGAAGCTTTCTTT. This codes for CASSLGRITGGRVTEAFF.

V usage is TRBV7-9 and J usage is TRBJ2-1; D unresolved. The V end lost 7 bases, the J end lost 9 bases, and 10 bases lay between the germline ends. This CDR3 is built from 11 residues. CDR1 is SEHNR and CDR2 is FQNEAQ in the germline V gene (reference sequence). The CDR3 region is CASNSGGEQFF. DNA of the CDR3: TGTGCCAGCAACTCCGGCGGTGAGCAGTTCTTC.

The chain employs TRBV3-1 (or the pseudogene TRBV3-2) and TRBJ1-2, with TRBD1 identical over 7 bases. Germline CDR1 is LGHDT and CDR2 is YNNKEL (reference sequence). Trimming took 4 bases from V and 4 from J; bases not matched to a gene: 3. The CDR3 has 13 amino acids. The CDR3 reads CASSLQGLYGYTF. The CDR3 bases are TGTGCCAGCAGCCTACAGGGGCTCTATGGCTACACCTTC.

The gene calls are TRBV28 and TRBJ1-6; 7 bases map to TRBD1. Trimming cost V 3 bases and J 13 bases; bases outside gene matches: 3. Germline V CDR1 and CDR2: MDHEN, SYDVKM. The CDR3 extends over 12 amino acids. The CDR3 DNA is TGTGCCAGCAGTTTCTCACAGGGGCCCCTCCACTTT. Its protein product is CASSFSQGPLHF. Full variable domain (rest looked up from reference TRBV28 and TRBJ1-6): DVKVTQSSRYLVKRTGEKVFLECVQDMDHENMFWYRQDPGLGLRLIYFSYDVKMKEKGDIPEGYSVSREKKERFSLILESASTNQTSMYLCASSFSQGPLHFGNGTRLTVT.

V is TRBV11-2 and J is TRBJ1-1; TRBD1 might be the D (5 bases). The CDR3 consists of 14 residues. The germline gives CDR1 SGHAT, CDR2 FQNNGV. The germline V and J ends were trimmed by 5 bases and 1 base, with 11 bases remaining between them. CDR3 coding DNA: TGTGCCAGCAGCGCCAGGGTGGGGAACACTGAAGCTTTCTTT. Translated, it gives CASSARVGNTEAFF.

V is TRBV6-5 and J is TRBJ1-1; TRBD1 aligns across 8 bases. Per the germline V gene, CDR1 is MNHEY and CDR2 is SVGAGI. V was clipped by 0 bases and J by 5 bases; unmatched bases: 5. This CDR3 is built from 15 residues. CDR3 DNA: TGTGCCAGCAGTTACTCCACAGGGGGGAGAACTGAAGCTTTCTTT. Its translation: CASSYSTGGRTEAFF.

The rearrangement links TRBV19 to TRBJ1-1; 7 nucleotides line up with TRBD1. CDR1 and CDR2 from the germline V gene are LNHDA and SQIVND (reference sequence). The CDR3 is made up of 13 amino acids. V was pared by 7 bases and J by 1 base, with 3 bases of the junction left unmatched. CDR3 sequence reads: CASIHRGNTEAFF. CDR3 coding DNA: TGTGCCAGTATTCACAGGGGGAACACTGAAGCTTTCTTT.

The J gene is TRBJ2-7, the V gene TRBV5-5, with a possible D match to TRBD1 (5 bases). CDR1 is SGHKS and CDR2 is YYEKEE in the germline V gene (reference sequence). The CDR3 runs to 15 residues. V lost 3 bases, J lost 2 bases, and 15 bases lay in between. This chain's CDR3 is CASSSRVVGTYEQYF. The CDR3 region has the DNA TGTGCCAGCAGCTCCAGGGTCGTTGGGACCTACGAGCAGTACTTC.

The chain recombines TRBV7-8 with TRBJ2-6, with 10 positions matching TRBD1. Unmatched junction bases numbered 3, after V lost 0 bases and J lost 1 base. The CDR3 runs to 18 residues. Germline V CDR1 and CDR2: SGHVS, FQNEAQ. CDR3 loop: CASSLAGTGVSGANVLTF. The CDR3 DNA is TGTGCCAGCAGCTTAGCTGGGACAGGGGTTTCTGGGGCCAACGTCCTGACTTTC.

This chain connects TRBV3-1 (or the pseudogene TRBV3-2) to TRBJ1-6; D is possibly TRBD1 (6 bases). The germline V gene encodes CDR1 LGHDT and CDR2 YNNKEL (reference sequence). The germline V and J ends were trimmed by 0 bases and 9 bases, with 15 bases remaining between them. The CDR3 consists of 16 residues. The CDR3 sequence: CASSQDRGLSGSPLHF. The CDR3 DNA follows: TGTGCCAGCAGCCAAGACAGGGGCCTTTCGGGTTCACCCCTCCACTTT.

The V and J genes are TRBV28 and TRBJ2-1; 11 bases match TRBD2. The CDR3 length is 16 residues. The germline V gene has CDR1 MDHEN and CDR2 SYDVKM. The J segment lost 4 bases and the V segment lost 3 bases, leaving 5 bases of the junction unmatched. The CDR3 spells CASSFDGTSGYNEQFF. The CDR3 coding sequence is TGTGCCAGCAGTTTCGACGGGACTAGCGGTTACAATGAGCAGTTCTTC.

The gene calls are TRBV5-1 and TRBJ1-1; 12 nucleotides match TRBD1. Germline V gene data show CDR1 as SGHRS and CDR2 as YFSETQ. The CDR3 runs 15 residues. J was trimmed by 4 bases and V by 3 bases; bases with no gene match: 4. This CDR3 is CASSWGQGAATEAFF. The CDR3 bases are TGCGCCAGCAGCTGGGGACAGGGGGCGGCCACTGAAGCTTTCTTT.

The chain employs TRBV5-3 and TRBJ1-5; D is unclear. TRBV5-3 counts as an open reading frame of uncertain function. V was trimmed by 4 bases and J by 5 bases, leaving 28 bases between them. This CDR3 has 19 amino acids. CDR3 loop: CARSPQYSLISFVDQPQHF. CDR3 in DNA: TGTGCCAGAAGCCCCCAGTACAGCCTGATCTCCTTTGTCGATCAGCCCCAGCATTTT.

This chain links TRBV7-2 with TRBJ2-5; D is perhaps TRBD1 (6 bases). This CDR3 has 14 amino acids. Trimming cost V 0 bases and J 4 bases, with 9 bases left between them. Germline V CDR1 and CDR2: SGHTA, FQGNSA. The CDR3 coding sequence is TGTGCCAGCAGCTTAGCGGGGGCTGGAGAGACCCAGTACTTC. Protein: CASSLAGAGETQYF.

This clone turned up a few times. The chain combines TRBV27 with TRBJ1-1; D gene unclear. V dropped 2 bases and J dropped 0 bases, with 10 bases sitting between them. CDR3 size: 15 residues. The germline V gene has CDR1 MNHEY and CDR2 SMNVEV (reference sequence). The CDR3 protein is CASSLGGPLNTEAFF. The CDR3 nucleotides are TGTGCCAGCAGTTTAGGCGGGCCCTTGAACACTGAAGCTTTCTTT.

The chain carries TRBV7-2 and TRBJ1-2; D unresolved. Germline V lookup: CDR1 SGHTA, CDR2 FQGNSA. The CDR3 extends over 14 amino acids. Trimming left V 3 bases short and J 1 base short, with 9 bases between. The chain's CDR3 is CASSLVQLNYGYTF. In DNA, the CDR3 is TGTGCCAGCAGCTTGGTTCAACTTAACTATGGCTACACCTTC.

The V call is TRBV6-2 or TRBV6-3, the J call TRBJ2-3; 8 bases align to TRBD2. V shed 6 bases, J shed 5 bases, and the junction held 10 bases outside the gene matches. Germline CDR1 MNHEY, CDR2 SVGEGT. The CDR3 totals 15 residues. CDR3 sequence (DNA): TGTGCCAGCAGCGAACCGGGGGGGTGGAGAGATACGCAGTATTTT. It specifies CASSEPGGWRDTQYF.

The rearrangement links TRBV5-1 to TRBJ1-1; the D gene is possibly TRBD1 (5 bases). The V end was cut by 2 bases, the J end by 4 bases, with 15 bases between. The CDR3 contains 15 residues. Germline loops: CDR1 SGHRS, CDR2 YFSETQ. CDR3 loop: CASSLSGIGGTEAFF. The CDR3 region has the DNA TGCGCCAGCAGCTTAAGTGGTATCGGGGGCACTGAAGCTTTCTTT.

This sequence joins TRBV4-2 and TRBJ1-4, with TRBD1 as a possible D gene (6 bases). V was trimmed by 0 bases and J by 8 bases, leaving 19 bases between them. The CDR3 is made up of 17 amino acids. The V gene's germline CDR1 is LGHNA and CDR2 YNFKEQ. CDR3 sequence: CASSQDLRRTVAEKLFF. CDR3 nucleotide sequence: TGTGCCAGCAGCCAAGATCTCCGCAGGACAGTAGCAGAAAAACTGTTTTTT.

This clone was counted only a few times. V and J are TRBV4-1 and TRBJ2-5; 13 bases match TRBD2. Germline V CDR1 and CDR2: MGHRA, YSYEKL. The CDR3 length is 15 residues. Trimming cost V 3 bases and J 5 bases; bases outside gene matches: 3. The CDR3 DNA follows: TGCGCCAGCAGCCAGGGACTAGCGGGGTTGGAGACCCAGTACTTC. Translated: CASSQGLAGLETQYF.

Comment on this clone: The germline gene is not matched at one end of the junction; a read error may be the cause. This rearrangement joins TRBV6-5 to TRBJ1-1; D perhaps matches TRBD1 (5 bases). The CDR3 totals 11 residues. CDR1 is MNHEY, CDR2 SVGAGI, per germline. The CDR3 here is CASSFGGEAFF. The CDR3 DNA is TGTGCCAGTAGTTTCGGGGGTGAAGCTTTCTTT.

This clone was recorded once. The CDR3 DNA sequence: TGCGCCAGCAGCTTGGTCCCCGGGTCCACAGATACGCAGTATTTT. Protein product: CASSLVPGSTDTQYF. This chain links TRBV5-1 with TRBJ2-3; D remains ambiguous. CDR3 length: 15 residues. From germline, CDR1 is SGHRS and CDR2 YFSETQ. Trimming pared 0 bases from V and 2 bases from J, leaving 10 bases between. Full variable domain (rest looked up from reference TRBV5-1 and TRBJ2-3): KAGVTQTPRYLIKTRGQQVTLSCSPISGHRSVSWYQQTPGQGLQFLFEYFSETQRNKGNFPGRFSGRQFSNSRSEMNVSTLELGDSALYLCASSLVPGSTDTQYFGPGTRLTVL.

DNA of the CDR3: TGTGCCAGCAGCTCCGGGAGGGACAGGGATCGGTACGAGCAGTACTTC. Its protein is CASSSGRDRDRYEQYF. The chain recombines TRBV7-9 with TRBJ2-7; the D gene is possibly TRBD1 (9 bases). The V gene's germline CDR1 is SEHNR and CDR2 FQNEAQ (reference sequence). This CDR3 contains 16 residues. V was pared by 4 bases and J by 4 bases, with 20 bases between.

This rearrangement joins TRBV10-1 to TRBJ2-3, with 7 positions matching TRBD2. Germline V CDR1 and CDR2: WNHNN, SYGVQD (reference sequence). This CDR3 has 15 amino acids. Losses at the gene ends were 3 bases for V and 2 bases for J; bases not matched to a gene: 5. This chain's CDR3 is CASSDHSGYTDTQYF. CDR3 DNA sequence: TGCGCCAGCAGTGATCATAGCGGGTACACAGATACGCAGTATTTT.

The sample holds a few counts of this clone. The V and J genes are TRBV18 and TRBJ2-3; 10 bases are shared with TRBD2. With 6 bases clipped from V and 2 bases from J, the junction kept 8 bases outside the gene matches. The CDR3 has 16 amino acids. Germline loops: CDR1 KGHSH, CDR2 LQKENI. The DNA for the CDR3 is TGTGCCAGCTCTATCATAGCGGGGGGAACCACAGATACGCAGTATTTT. Translated, it gives CASSIIAGGTTDTQYF.

The V gene is TRBV27, the J gene TRBJ1-2; D may be TRBD1 (6 bases). This CDR3 is 18 amino acids long. Germline CDR1 and CDR2: MNHEY and SMNVEV (reference sequence). The germline V and J ends were trimmed by 5 bases and 0 bases, with 22 bases remaining between them. The CDR3 sequence is CASSTRGGVRKANYGYTF. CDR3 nucleotide sequence: TGTGCCAGCAGTACAAGGGGGGGGGTGCGGAAAGCTAACTATGGCTACACCTTC.

This clone was counted only a few times. This chain connects TRBV4-1 to TRBJ2-2; 10 nucleotides agree with TRBD1. V lost 4 bases, J lost 5 bases, and 10 bases stayed unmatched. Germline-derived CDR1 and CDR2 are MGHRA and YSYEKL. The CDR3 is 17 amino acids. CDR3 nucleotides: TGCGCCAGCAGCCCGGGACAGGGGATCGTTCGAACCGGGGAGCTGTTTTTT. Amino acid sequence: CASSPGQGIVRTGELFF.